The 10 T cell receptor beta chains below were found in one sample sequenced in a study of somatic mutations in cytotoxic T cells in rheumatoid arthritis (dated by TCRdb to the late 2010s). Preparation of the library involved the immunoSEQ multiplex PCR assay. TCRdb re-hosts the immuneACCESS table, in-frame sequences only. Its copies lack some clones; in the studies checked, an unresolved V gene accounts for under half of them, and the cause for the rest is not known. For this sample there are more than 25,000 clones; more than 75% appear just once. The ten largest clones add up to around 5% of the sample. Sequencing was done on a sample of CD8+ T cells sorted from blood. Every receptor here comes from a middle-aged man in good health.

This clone was recorded a few times. The V call is TRBV7-9, the J call TRBJ2-7; perhaps D is TRBD1 or TRBD2 (5 bases each). The CDR3 contains 15 residues. Trimming pared 5 bases from V and 2 bases from J, leaving 16 bases between. Germline CDR1 reads SEHNR; CDR2 reads FQNEAQ (reference sequence). The chain's CDR3 is CASSTAGTETYEQYF. CDR3 nucleotides: TGTGCCAGCAGCACCGCCGGGACGGAAACCTACGAGCAGTACTTC.

The chain couples TRBV13 to TRBJ2-2; 8 bases agree with TRBD1. The CDR3 runs 14 residues. V dropped 4 bases and J dropped 5; count of bases not matched to a gene: 3. The V gene's germline CDR1 is PRHDT and CDR2 FYEKMQ (reference sequence). For the CDR3, the DNA is TGTGCCAGCAGCTCAGGGGGCCGGACCGGGGAGCTGTTTTTT. This translates into CASSSGGRTGELFF.

This clone was counted only a few times. The chain links TRBV13 to TRBJ1-2, with no clear D. The germline V and J ends were trimmed by 3 bases and 6 bases, with 11 bases remaining between them. The CDR3 contains 13 residues. Germline CDR1 is PRHDT and CDR2 is FYEKMQ (reference sequence). Written as DNA, the CDR3 is TGTGCCAGCAGCTTGGCGGTTAAGGATGGCTACACCTTC. The encoded protein is CASSLAVKDGYTF.

The rearrangement links TRBV27 to TRBJ1-1; D ambiguous. CDR3 length: 13 amino acids. The germline gives CDR1 MNHEY, CDR2 SMNVEV (reference sequence). V gave up 0 bases and J gave up 1 base, with 3 bases separating them. CDR3 residues: CASSLSANTEAFF. CDR3 nucleotides: TGTGCCAGCAGTTTATCCGCGAACACTGAAGCTTTCTTT.

This clone was observed a few times. The chain has TRBV27 and TRBJ2-7; D gene uncertain. The CDR3 is 11 amino acids. With 8 bases removed from V and 3 bases from J, the gap between germline ends came to 8 bases. In germline, CDR1 is MNHEY, CDR2 SMNVEV (reference sequence). The CDR3 loop is CASGPNYEQYF. As DNA, the CDR3 is TGTGCCAGCGGCCCAAACTACGAGCAGTACTTC.

This clone has more than one count but fewer than ten. The chain has TRBV10-3 and TRBJ2-7; no definite D call. The V and J ends lost 3 bases and 1 base respectively, with 13 bases between them. CDR3 size: 15 residues. From germline, CDR1 is ENHRY and CDR2 SYGVKD. This CDR3 reads CAISEVTPRSYEQYF. The CDR3 DNA follows: TGTGCCATCAGTGAAGTGACTCCCAGGTCCTACGAGCAGTACTTC.

The V and J genes are TRBV5-6 and TRBJ2-3; unclear D gene. The V gene's germline CDR1 is SGHDT and CDR2 YYEEEE. CDR3 length: 11 residues. Deletions cut 0 bases from V and 10 bases from J, with 6 bases between. The CDR3 loop is CASSLGPAQYF. DNA of the CDR3: TGTGCCAGCAGCTTGGGTCCGGCGCAGTATTTT.

The genes are TRBV27 and TRBJ2-7; tentative D call: TRBD1 (6 bases). Germline CDR1 and CDR2: MNHEY and SMNVEV (reference sequence). The CDR3 runs to 14 residues. The germline V and J ends were trimmed by 6 bases and 2 bases, with 14 bases remaining between them. CDR3 loop: CASSSGQMTYEQYF. As DNA, the CDR3 is TGTGCCAGCAGCTCGGGACAAATGACCTACGAGCAGTACTTC.

The gene calls are TRBV23-1 and TRBJ2-7; weak D call: TRBD1 (7 bases). TRBV23-1 is an open reading frame whose function is uncertain. The CDR3 totals 20 residues. V was pared by 0 bases and J by 4 bases, with 28 bases between. For the CDR3, the DNA is TGCGCCAGCAGTCAATCGAGACAGGGCCGGGGGAGCCGGTTAGGTTACGAGCAGTACTTC. It specifies CASSQSRQGRGSRLGYEQYF.

V and J are TRBV9 and TRBJ1-2; D not resolved. The CDR3 spans 12 residues. Germline CDR1 is SGDLS and CDR2 is YYNGEE. The ends were cut back, 4 bases at V and 4 bases at J, with 8 bases in the middle. CDR3: CASSTQTYGYTF. The CDR3 coding sequence is TGTGCCAGCAGCACCCAGACCTATGGCTACACCTTC.